This is a list of T cell receptor beta chains from one sample in a study of response to subunit inactivated influenza vaccine. TCRdb re-called the RT-PCR reads through MiXCR, storing one row per CDR3 protein. Of over 800,000 distinct CDR3 sequences listed, around 20% are singletons. Sample: PBMCs from blood, taken more than 4 days after vaccination. These receptors all stem from a man between 45 and 60 years old who received an inactivated influenza vaccine. CDR3s include the opening cysteine and the closing phenylalanine or tryptophan. The D gene is left open where the match is weak. Some rows mark clone size as missing; the rest say once, few, many or name a class of expanded clone.

size: many; J: TRBJ2-7; V: TRBV11-2; D: TRBD2; DNA: TGTGCCAGCAGCCCAGGGACTAGCGGGACGGGGGATCGGTACGAGCAGTACTTC; CDR3: CASSPGTSGTGDRYEQYF
size: NA; J: TRBJ2-3; V: TRBV20-1; D: NA; DNA: TGCAGTGCTACCGGCTTGGGACACACTAGCACAGATACGCAGTATTTT; CDR3: CSATGLGHTSTDTQYF
size: few; J: TRBJ2-7; V: TRBV7-2; D: NA; DNA: TGTGCCAGCAGCTTAGCCGAGCGTACCTACGAGCAGTACTTC; CDR3: CASSLAERTYEQYF
size: few; J: TRBJ2-3; V: TRBV20-1; D: NA; DNA: TGCAGTGCCCCGGGGGGCCCCACAGATACGCAGTATTTT; CDR3: CSAPGGPTDTQYF
size: once; J: TRBJ2-1; V: TRBV5-1; D: NA; DNA: TGCGCCAGCAGCTTGTGGGCAGGGACCTACAATGAGCAGTTCTTC; CDR3: CASSLWAGTYNEQFF
size: many; J: TRBJ2-7; V: TRBV4-1; D: NA; DNA: TGCGCCAGCAGCCTCAGCGGAGGGTTCTACGAGCAGTACTTC; CDR3: CASSLSGGFYEQYF
size: NA; J: TRBJ2-5; V: TRBV7-9; D: TRBD1; DNA: TGTGCCAGCAGCACGTCGGACAGGGGGCGAGAGACCCAGTACTTC; CDR3: CASSTSDRGRETQYF
size: NA; J: TRBJ1-2; V: TRBV5-6; D: NA; DNA: TGTGCCAGCAGCCGGAGGACAGCTGGCTACACCTTC; CDR3: CASSRRTAGYTF
size: few; J: TRBJ2-1; V: TRBV7-9; D: TRBD2; DNA: TGTGCCAGCAGCTCCCTTAAGCGGGAGGGCGCTGAGCAGTTCTTC; CDR3: CASSSLKREGAEQFF
size: NA; J: TRBJ1-5; V: TRBV20-1; D: NA; DNA: TGCAGTGCTGTGTGGGGATTGGGGCAGCCCCAGCATTTT; CDR3: CSAVWGLGQPQHF
size: NA; J: TRBJ2-5; V: TRBV5-1; D: NA; DNA: TGCGCCAGCCAGGAGAGAACGTACCAAGGGACCCAGTACTTC; CDR3: CASQERTYQGTQYF
size: few; J: TRBJ1-5; V: TRBV12-3/TRBV12-4; D: NA; DNA: TGTGCCAGCAGGGGACACAACGATCAGCCCCAGCATTTT; CDR3: CASRGHNDQPQHF
size: NA; J: TRBJ2-2; V: TRBV6-2/TRBV6-3; D: NA; DNA: TGTGCCAGCAGTTTCCCACCGGTTGCGAACACCGGGGAGCTGTTTTTT; CDR3: CASSFPPVANTGELFF
size: few; J: TRBJ2-7; V: TRBV15; D: TRBD2; DNA: TGTGCCACCAGCCTACCCCCTAGCGGGAGGCGGTACGAGCAGTACTTC; CDR3: CATSLPPSGRRYEQYF
size: NA; J: TRBJ1-1; V: TRBV20-1; D: TRBD1; DNA: TGCAGTGCTAGGACAGGGCAGTACACTGAAGCTTTCTTT; CDR3: CSARTGQYTEAFF
size: NA; J: TRBJ2-1; V: TRBV5-4; D: NA; DNA: TGTGCCAGCAGCGTGAAAAACAATGAGCAGTTCTTC; CDR3: CASSVKNNEQFF
size: few; J: TRBJ1-1; V: TRBV11-2; D: NA; DNA: TGTGCCAGCAGCCGAAAGGCAGGAACTTTGAATGAAGCTTTCTTT; CDR3: CASSRKAGTLNEAFF
size: once; J: TRBJ2-3; V: TRBV10-3; D: NA; DNA: TGTGCCACCGTGCTCGAAGATACGCAGTATTTT; CDR3: CATVLEDTQYF
size: NA; J: TRBJ2-5; V: TRBV14; D: NA; DNA: TGTGCCAGCAGCCAAGCTTGGGCGAGAGGAGAGACCCAGTACTTC; CDR3: CASSQAWARGETQYF
size: many; J: TRBJ2-7; V: TRBV12-3/TRBV12-4; D: NA; DNA: TGTGCCAGCAGTATCGGGACTTGGGGCTACGAGCAGTACTTC; CDR3: CASSIGTWGYEQYF
size: few; J: TRBJ1-2; V: TRBV29-1; D: NA; DNA: TGCAGCGTTGCCTCCTCGTACGGGACAAACTATGGCTACACCTTC; CDR3: CSVASSYGTNYGYTF
size: few; J: TRBJ1-4; V: TRBV11-2; D: TRBD1; DNA: TGTGCCAGCAGGGAGGGGGCGTTTGGGGAAAAACTGTTTTTT; CDR3: CASREGAFGEKLFF
size: NA; J: TRBJ2-1; V: TRBV6-1; D: TRBD1; DNA: TGTGCCAGCAGTCGGGACAGGACCTACAATGAGCAGTTCTTC; CDR3: CASSRDRTYNEQFF
size: few; J: TRBJ2-1; V: TRBV20-1; D: NA; DNA: TGCAGTGCTAGAGTCGGACATATAGATTACAATGAGCAGTTCTTC; CDR3: CSARVGHIDYNEQFF
size: NA; J: TRBJ2-1; V: TRBV3-1; D: NA; DNA: TGTGCCAGCAGCCACCGGGACTCCAGGCACAATGAGCAGTTCTTC; CDR3: CASSHRDSRHNEQFF
size: NA; J: TRBJ2-3; V: TRBV5-1; D: NA; DNA: TGCGCCAGCAGCTTGGAGGTAGCGGACACAGATACGCAGTATTTT; CDR3: CASSLEVADTDTQYF
size: few; J: TRBJ1-2; V: TRBV5-1; D: TRBD1; DNA: TGCGCCAGCAGCTTGACAGGGGAGGCCTATGGCTACACCTTC; CDR3: CASSLTGEAYGYTF
size: NA; J: TRBJ2-7; V: TRBV11-2; D: NA; DNA: TGTGCCAGCAGCTTGACTCGGACCTCCTACGAGCAGTACTTC; CDR3: CASSLTRTSYEQYF
size: few; J: TRBJ2-3; V: TRBV7-8; D: TRBD2; DNA: TGTGCCAGCAGCGTTTTAGCGGGGGGCAATCCCGGTAGCACAGATACGCAGTATTTT; CDR3: CASSVLAGGNPGSTDTQYF
size: NA; J: TRBJ2-2; V: TRBV12-3/TRBV12-4; D: NA; DNA: TGTGCCAGCAGTTTAGGAGGTTACCTGAACACCGGGGAGCTGTTTTTT; CDR3: CASSLGGYLNTGELFF
size: few; J: TRBJ1-1; V: TRBV7-8; D: TRBD1; DNA: TGTGCCAGCAGCCCGACAGGGGGCCATATGAACACTGAAGCTTTCTTT; CDR3: CASSPTGGHMNTEAFF
size: NA; J: TRBJ2-3; V: TRBV7-2; D: TRBD1; DNA: TGTGCCAGCAGCCGGACAGGGGGGTTCACAGATACGCAGTATTTT; CDR3: CASSRTGGFTDTQYF
size: few; J: TRBJ2-7; V: TRBV28; D: TRBD1; DNA: TGTGCCAGCAGCCCTTGGGACAGCACCACCTACGAGCAGTACTTC; CDR3: CASSPWDSTTYEQYF
size: few; J: TRBJ2-1; V: TRBV7-2; D: TRBD2; DNA: TGTGCCAGCAGCTCTTACGAGGGAGGGCCTAGTGAGCAGTTCTTC; CDR3: CASSSYEGGPSEQFF
size: few; J: TRBJ2-7; V: TRBV7-9; D: NA; DNA: TGTGCCAGCAGGAGGGAAGGGGGCTCCTACGAGCAGTACTTC; CDR3: CASRREGGSYEQYF
size: few; J: TRBJ1-5; V: TRBV11-2; D: NA; DNA: TGTGCCAGCAGCTTAGATCCCGGGTTCAATCAGCCCCAGCATTTT; CDR3: CASSLDPGFNQPQHF
size: many; J: TRBJ2-1; V: TRBV12-3/TRBV12-4; D: NA; DNA: TGTGCCAGCAGCCTGGGGAGGAGGGAACACAATGAGCAGTTCTTC; CDR3: CASSLGRREHNEQFF